The table lists the clone carrying this TCR beta chain with a few counts. The antigen remains unidentified. The record originates from a study of T cell responses to AZD1222 COVID-19 vaccine. Libraries were prepared by immunoSEQ multiplex PCR; TCRdb keeps only in-frame clonotypes and omits some of them. The sample has around 67,000 clones; about 83% are singletons. General study points: Among vaccine-associated CD4 TCRs, coverage spanned spike, with dominance at 160-218 and 743-854. Repertoire sampling was restricted to post-peak T cell response timepoints. Close to half of all spike-specific TCRs reportedly target regions of the variants that are unmutated.

Here the sequenced sample was peripheral blood, taken on day 0 of AZD1222 vaccination. The origin of this receptor is an adult in good health.

DNA for the CDR3: TGTGCCAGCAGCGCCCGCGACAGAACCTACGAGCAGTACTTC. This translates into CASSARDRTYEQYF. The chain links TRBV7-9 to TRBJ2-7, with D tentatively TRBD1 (5 bases). Trimming cost V 5 bases and J 2 bases, with 13 bases left between them. The CDR3 sequence is 14 residues long. Germline V gives CDR1 SEHNR, CDR2 FQNEAQ (reference sequence).